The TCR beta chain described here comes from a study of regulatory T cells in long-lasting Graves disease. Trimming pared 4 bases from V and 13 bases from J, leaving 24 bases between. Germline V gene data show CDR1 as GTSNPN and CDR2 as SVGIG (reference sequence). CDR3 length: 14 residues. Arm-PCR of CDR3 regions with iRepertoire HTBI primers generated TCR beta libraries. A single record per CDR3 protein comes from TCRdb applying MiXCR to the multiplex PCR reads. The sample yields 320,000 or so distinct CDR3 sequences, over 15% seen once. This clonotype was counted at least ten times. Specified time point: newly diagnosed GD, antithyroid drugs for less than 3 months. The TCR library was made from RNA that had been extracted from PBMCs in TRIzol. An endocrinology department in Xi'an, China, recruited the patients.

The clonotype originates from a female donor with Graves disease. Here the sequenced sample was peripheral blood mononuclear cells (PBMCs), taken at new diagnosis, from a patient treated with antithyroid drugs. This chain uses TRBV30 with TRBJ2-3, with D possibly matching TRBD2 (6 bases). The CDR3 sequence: CAWTSGPSAPSEYF. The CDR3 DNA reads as TGTGCCTGGACCTCTGGTCCTAGCGCTCCTTCGGAGTATTTT.